This T cell receptor beta chain was recovered during a study of T cell responses to AZD1222 COVID-19 vaccine (dated by TCRdb to the early 2020s). The study in broad terms: Because spike-specific TCR depth and breadth did not differ between the two schedules, AZD1222 recipients who got a second dose at roughly 4 weeks were pooled with those who got a second dose at roughly 12 weeks. A total of under 250 trial participants underwent TCR sequencing, of whom under 220 had received two doses of AZD1222 and around 25 had received two doses of the MenACWY control vaccine. Enrollment into the trials was organized by age into subgroups of 18-55, 56-69 and 70-plus years, and those subgroups contained roughly 150, 30 and 60 TCR-sequenced participants, respectively.

Taken from the germline V gene, the CDR1 and CDR2 loops are SGHTS and YDEGEE. The CDR3 spans 19 residues, from the cysteine through the phenylalanine. Only the CDR3 DNA stays, 57 bases, in frame from base 1. Trimming accounts for 2 bases at V and 0 bases at J, while the number of junction bases matched to no gene is 12. Concerning this clone itself: The antigen it recognizes is unknown. No base-level quality is on record; no much larger clone is a single base apart.

What the research found in general, with its limitations: CD4 TCRs associated with the vaccine covered the entire spike protein, and the dominant responses were in regions 160-218 and 743-854. Most participants were white British and females outnumbered males, and the authors suggested that clonal diversity may have been underestimated. After two AZD1222 doses, spike-specific TCR breadth and depth were significantly higher than at day 0 and than in MenACWY recipients. Because no samples from the day 14 peak response were available, repertoires could be characterized only after the peak T cell response. The 56-69-year group was small, and its depth increase did not reach significance, likely because of low power. Nearly half of unique spike-specific TCRs reportedly recognized epitopes outside regions mutated in the B.1.351 and B.1.1.7 variants. Conclusions about previously exposed vaccinees are limited, since just 5 or 6 AZD1222 recipients were seropositive for SARS-CoV-2 at baseline.

The CDR3 regions of human TCRbeta chains were analyzed by immunosequencing. As for the authors' bioinformatics: TCRs in the repertoires were matched against a reference library of SARS-CoV-2-specific TCRs that had been generated with the MIRA antigen-specificity platform. Breadth meant the fraction of unique TCRs that were SARS-CoV-2-associated, whereas depth meant the fraction of total T cells that were SARS-CoV-2-associated. Using the MIRA data, each spike-specific TCR was assigned both to the spike region to which the TCR was reactive and to a CD4 or CD8 class. Log10-transformed breadth and depth values were compared by one-way ANOVA with Sidak's multiple comparisons tests. Sourced from immuneACCESS, this table was stored by TCRdb with only in-frame sequences that have V and J called. A share of the clones is absent; for the studies checked, an unresolved V gene accounts for under half, and the remainder has no known explanation. Clone size and V and J calls were adopted from that table, with D and trimming inferred from the DNA. In this sample the table shows about 140,000 clones, roughly 92% of which occur a single time. The top ten hold approximately 4.8% of the sample.

Per the publication, the time point label means: baseline before first vaccination. Samples from vaccinated people were obtained from the UK trials COV001 and COV002, which included a single-blind randomized controlled phase 2/3 trial of AZD1222 (ChAdOx1 nCoV-19) in healthy adults. Trial participant PBMC samples were collected at day 0 and day 28 after the second dose for TCRbeta chain sequencing. The TCR sequence derives from an adult in good health. The source material was peripheral blood, sampled on day 0 of AZD1222 vaccination. The rearrangement combines TRBV5-8 with TRBJ2-7; TRBD1 matches 12 bases in the middle. The CDR3 corresponds to CASSFLRDRGPRTSYEQYF. DNA sequence: TGTGCCAGCAGCTTTCTCCGGGACAGGGGGCCTCGTACCTCCTACGAGCAGTACTTC.